These 18 T cell receptor beta chains originate from one sample sequenced in a study of cytotoxic CD8 clonotypes in ibrutinib-treated CLL. Generated by immunoSEQ multiplex PCR, the TCRdb table keeps only in-frame clones and is missing some. This table has more than 200,000 clones, approximately 79% appearing once. This specimen consisted of PBMCs, obtained after 12 months of ibrutinib treatment. The source is a human donor with chronic lymphocytic leukemia.

J is TRBJ2-7 and V is TRBV28; 11 bases fit TRBD2. The CDR3 length is 15 residues. CDR1 and CDR2 (germline): MDHEN, SYDVKM. The trim removed 6 bases at V and 0 bases at J, leaving 4 bases unmatched. DNA for the CDR3: TGTGCCAGCAGGCCCACTAGCGGGAGCTCCTACGAGCAGTACTTC. Translating it yields CASRPTSGSSYEQYF.

For this clone: Other DNA sequences in the same sample also yield this CDR3. The CDR3 DNA reads TGTGCCAGCAGTCCCGGGGCTTCCTACGAGCAGTACTTC. Translated: CASSPGASYEQYF. This chain uses TRBV27 with TRBJ2-7; D is perhaps TRBD1 or TRBD2 (5 bases each). This CDR3 comprises 13 residues. Germline V gene lookup returns CDR1 MNHEY and CDR2 SMNVEV (reference sequence). Between the trimmed V and J ends, which lost 5 bases and 1 base, there was a span of 9 bases.

The genes are TRBV5-1 and TRBJ2-7; a possible D gene is TRBD2 (5 bases). V lost 8 bases to trimming and J lost 0 bases, with 12 bases between them. Germline V CDR1 and CDR2: SGHRS, YFSETQ. The CDR3 has 13 amino acids. This CDR3 reads CASTPGSSYEQYF. CDR3 bases: TGCGCCAGTACACCGGGGAGCTCCTACGAGCAGTACTTC.

The chain uses TRBV6-1 and TRBJ1-1; tentatively, D is TRBD1 (6 bases). Trimming removed 0 bases from V and 0 bases from J, with 11 bases in between. CDR3 length equals 16 residues. Germline values: CDR1 MNHNS, CDR2 SASEGT. CDR3 nucleotide sequence: TGTGCCAGCAGTGAAGCTGGGGGGCCGATGAACACTGAAGCTTTCTTT. This translates into CASSEAGGPMNTEAFF.

The V and J genes are TRBV5-1 and TRBJ2-2; 9 positions agree with TRBD2. The CDR3 loop spans 16 amino acids. Per germline, CDR1 SGHRS and CDR2 YFSETQ. V lost 5 bases and J lost 0; bases outside the gene matches: 5. In nucleotides, the CDR3 is TGCGCCAGCAGTCCGCGGGGGGGCGCGAACACCGGGGAGCTGTTTTTT. Protein product: CASSPRGGANTGELFF.

The V call is TRBV11-2, the J call TRBJ2-7, with 10 bases fitting TRBD1. Germline CDR1 reads SGHAT; CDR2 reads FQNNGV. Trimming took 4 bases from V and 3 from J; bases not matched to a gene: 3. The CDR3 has 14 amino acids. CDR3 protein: CASSSGQGYYEQYF. CDR3 in DNA: TGTGCCAGCAGCTCGGGACAGGGGTACTACGAGCAGTACTTC. Together with reference TRBV11-2 and TRBJ2-7, the CDR3 gives the full variable domain: EAGVAQSPRYKIIEKRQSVAFWCNPISGHATLYWYQQILGQGPKLLIQFQNNGVVDDSQLPKDRFSAERLKGVDSTLKIQPAKLEDSAVYLCASSSGQGYYEQYFGPGTRLTVT.

This chain uses TRBV7-9 with TRBJ2-2; 9 bases are shared with TRBD2. The germline CDR1 and CDR2 sequences are SEHNR and FQNEAQ (reference sequence). V lost 1 base and J lost 6; bases outside the gene matches: 9. The CDR3 totals 17 residues. This chain's CDR3 is CASSLGVDSGSPGELFF. The CDR3 region has the DNA TGTGCCAGCAGCTTAGGAGTGGATAGCGGGAGTCCCGGGGAGCTGTTTTTT.

V is TRBV11-1 and J is TRBJ2-7; 8 bases align to TRBD1. The CDR3 covers 13 residues. Per the germline V gene, CDR1 is SGHAT and CDR2 is FQDESV (reference sequence). V dropped 8 bases and J dropped 2; count of bases not matched to a gene: 5. The CDR3 DNA reads TGTGCCAGCGGGACAGGTTTAACCTACGAGCAGTACTTC. It translates to CASGTGLTYEQYF.

A few counts support this clone. This chain uses TRBV11-2 with TRBJ1-1; D call uncertain. V was cut by 2 bases and J by 7 bases, with 8 bases left in between. Germline V gives CDR1 SGHAT, CDR2 FQNNGV. CDR3 size: 12 residues. The CDR3: CASSLFTNEAFF. In nucleotides, the CDR3 is TGTGCCAGCAGCTTATTTACGAATGAAGCTTTCTTT.

V is TRBV7-2 and J is TRBJ2-2; D call uncertain. CDR3 length equals 14 residues. Trimming took off 6 bases at V and 1 base at J, with 9 bases between the two ends. Germline V gene data show CDR1 as SGHTA and CDR2 as FQGNSA. CDR3 sequence: CASRPSENTGELFF. The CDR3 DNA reads as TGTGCCAGCAGACCTTCAGAGAACACCGGGGAGCTGTTTTTT. Full variable domain (outside the CDR3, taken from reference TRBV7-2 and TRBJ2-2): GAGVSQSPSNKVTEKGKDVELRCDPISGHTALYWYRQSLGQGLEFLIYFQGNSAPDKSGLPSDRFSAERTGGSVSTLTIQRTQQEDSAVYLCASRPSENTGELFFGEGSRLTVL.

V and J are TRBV13 and TRBJ1-1; D possibly corresponds to TRBD1 (5 bases). In germline, CDR1 is PRHDT, CDR2 FYEKMQ (reference sequence). V shed 5 bases and J shed 6 bases, with 10 bases lying between them. The CDR3 sequence is 12 residues long. CDR3 in DNA: TGTGCCAGCAGCCGTCCAGGGCCTGAAGCTTTCTTT. It translates to CASSRPGPEAFF. Full variable domain (outside the CDR3, taken from reference TRBV13 and TRBJ1-1): AAGVIQSPRHLIKEKRETATLKCYPIPRHDTVYWYQQGPGQDPQFLISFYEKMQSDKGSIPDRFSAQQFSDYHSELNMSSLELGDSALYFCASSRPGPEAFFGQGTRLTVV.

CDR3 amino acids: CASSFGRTGETQYF. The CDR3 bases are TGCGCCAGCAGCTTTGGTCGCACAGGAGAGACCCAGTACTTC. This chain joins TRBV5-1 and TRBJ2-5, with a possible D match to TRBD1 (5 bases). V lost 2 bases to trimming and J lost 4 bases, with 12 bases between them. CDR3 length equals 14 residues. CDR1 is SGHRS and CDR2 is YFSETQ in the germline V gene. Looking up the rest from reference TRBV5-1 and TRBJ2-5 gives the full variable domain: KAGVTQTPRYLIKTRGQQVTLSCSPISGHRSVSWYQQTPGQGLQFLFEYFSETQRNKGNFPGRFSGRQFSNSRSEMNVSTLELGDSALYLCASSFGRTGETQYFGPGTRLLVL.

The count of this clone is one. The rearrangement links TRBV5-1 to TRBJ1-1, with 7 bases that match TRBD1. V gave up 4 bases and J gave up 2 bases; unmatched junction bases: 5. The CDR3 consists of 14 residues. CDR1 is SGHRS, CDR2 YFSETQ, per germline. CDR3 in DNA: TGCGCCAGCAGCACCGGGACAGTAAACACTGAAGCTTTCTTT. It encodes CASSTGTVNTEAFF.

The chain employs TRBV25-1 and TRBJ1-1, with TRBD1 matching over 7 bases. Germline assignment: CDR1 MGHDK and CDR2 SYGVNS. The CDR3 consists of 17 residues. V shed 2 bases and J 4 bases; nucleotides not matched to a gene: 13. The CDR3 loop is CASSEQTGGGKGTEAFF. CDR3 in DNA: TGTGCCAGCAGTGAACAAACCGGAGGGGGCAAGGGCACTGAAGCTTTCTTT.

The chain joins TRBV4-1 to TRBJ2-5, with TRBD2 matching over 12 bases. The V segment lost 5 bases and the J segment 0 bases; nucleotides outside the gene matches: 4. Germline CDR1 reads MGHRA; CDR2 reads YSYEKL. The CDR3 sequence is 16 residues long. CDR3 coding DNA: TGCGCCAGCAGCAGGACTAGCGGGGAGTACCAAGAGACCCAGTACTTC. Its protein is CASSRTSGEYQETQYF.

The chain is built from TRBV5-6 and TRBJ2-1; 9 nucleotides align to TRBD2. This CDR3 is 15 amino acids long. The germline V gene encodes CDR1 SGHDT and CDR2 YYEEEE. V was pared by 7 bases and J by 2 bases, with 7 bases of the junction left unmatched. The CDR3 nucleotides read TGTGCCAGCGGCCGACTAGCGGACACCTACAATGAGCAGTTCTTC. It specifies CASGRLADTYNEQFF.

J is TRBJ2-1 and V is TRBV5-1; a weak D match, TRBD1 (6 bases). V lost 5 bases to trimming and J lost 7 bases, with 22 bases between them. Germline assignment: CDR1 SGHRS and CDR2 YFSETQ. CDR3 length: 16 amino acids. CDR3 sequence: CASSVRGLGAGNEQFF. The DNA for the CDR3 is TGCGCCAGCAGTGTCAGGGGATTAGGTGCTGGGAATGAGCAGTTCTTC.

This clone was found a few times. An end of the junction differs from the germline gene, which may be a read error. CDR3 DNA: TGTGCTAGCAGCCCGGGACTAGCGGGGTCAGATACGCAGTATTTT. Its translation is CASSPGLAGSDTQYF. V is TRBV7-7 and J is TRBJ2-3, with TRBD2 matching over 13 bases. Germline CDR1 SSHAT, CDR2 FNYEAQ (reference sequence). The CDR3 has 15 residues.